Listed below are T cell receptor beta chains from one sample, sequenced in a study of human T cells and chemical hapten exposure. TCRdb passed the RACE reads through MiXCR, listing each CDR3 protein once. The sample consists of 70,000 to 80,000 distinct CDR3 sequences, 32% of them appearing once. Sequencing used whole blood, obtained in connection with sensitization to the hapten diphenylcyclopropenone (DPC). Receptor source: a man aged 40-49 years with alopecia areata. Some clones in this sample may be carry-over from other donors' samples. Both conserved end residues are part of each CDR3. Each record gives: V gene, D gene, clone size, J gene, CDR3 protein, CDR3 DNA. The D gene is left open where the match is weak. Rows may omit the clone size; those that give it use once, few, many or a size class.

TRBV19	NA	NA	TRBJ1-1	CASSIEGLNTEAFF	TGTGCCAGTAGTATTGAGGGATTGAACACTGAAGCTTTCTTT
TRBV7-2	TRBD2	once	TRBJ2-5	CASSSRLAGGVETQYF	TGTGCCAGCAGCTCCCGACTAGCGGGAGGCGTAGAGACCCAGTACTTC
TRBV4-1	TRBD1	few	TRBJ2-7	CASSQATGFEQYF	TGCGCCAGCAGCCAAGCGACAGGGTTCGAGCAGTACTTC
TRBV7-2	NA	NA	TRBJ2-3	CASSLTLLHTQYF	TGTGCCAGCAGCTTAACTTTGCTACATACGCAGTATTTT
TRBV18	NA	few	TRBJ2-7	CASSPPFNSPSSYEQYF	TGTGCCAGCTCACCACCGTTCAACAGCCCAAGCTCCTACGAGCAGTACTTC
TRBV6-1	NA	NA	TRBJ1-4	CASSERPMRGPTNEKLFF	TGTGCCAGCAGTGAAAGGCCGATGAGGGGACCAACTAATGAAAAACTGTTTTTT
TRBV7-7	NA	NA	TRBJ2-7	CASSLGDPGHPQAHEQYF	TGTGCCAGCAGCTTGGGGGATCCGGGACATCCCCAAGCTCACGAGCAGTACTTC
TRBV6-6	TRBD1	NA	TRBJ1-1	CASSYAEQGMAFF	TGTGCCAGCAGTTACGCCGAACAGGGGATGGCTTTCTTT
TRBV25-1	NA	NA	TRBJ1-6	CASSEFGSHVALHF	TGTGCCAGCAGTGAATTTGGCAGCCATGTGGCCCTCCACTTT
TRBV27	NA	NA	TRBJ2-7	CASSLAGNTYEQYF	TGTGCCAGCAGCCTGGCAGGGAACACCTACGAGCAGTACTTC
TRBV28	NA	NA	TRBJ2-3	CASSLPTDTQYF	TGTGCCAGCAGTTTGCCTACAGATACGCAGTATTTT
TRBV20-1	TRBD2	few	TRBJ2-1	CSAPPSGSWNEQFF	TGCAGTGCTCCTCCTAGCGGGAGCTGGAATGAGCAGTTCTTC
TRBV6-6	TRBD2	few	TRBJ2-1	CASRRTVTSASYNEQFF	TGTGCCAGCAGGCGAACCGTGACTAGCGCCTCCTACAATGAGCAGTTCTTC
TRBV20-1	NA	many	TRBJ2-7	CSARDFEGTYEQYF	TGCAGTGCCCGGGACTTCGAGGGAACCTACGAGCAGTACTTC
TRBV20-1	NA	NA	TRBJ2-7	CSAEGVNEQYF	TGCAGTGCAGAGGGGGTCAACGAGCAGTACTTC
TRBV6-1	TRBD1	few	TRBJ1-6	CASSESGWGQGKHSPLHF	TGTGCCAGCAGTGAATCGGGCTGGGGACAGGGGAAGCATTCACCCCTCCACTTT
TRBV6-4	NA	NA	TRBJ2-3	CASSRETTDTQYF	TGTGCCAGCAGCAGGGAAACCACAGATACGCAGTATTTT
TRBV27	NA	NA	TRBJ2-6	CASSFGQLSGANVLTF	TGTGCCAGCAGTTTCGGACAGCTCTCTGGGGCCAACGTCCTGACTTTC
TRBV24-1	TRBD1	NA	TRBJ2-1	CATSDRGQGPYNEQFF	TGTGCCACCAGTGACCGGGGACAGGGGCCCTACAATGAGCAGTTCTTC
TRBV7-9	TRBD2	NA	TRBJ2-3	CASSLVSGSADTQYF	TGTGCCAGCAGCTTAGTGAGCGGGAGCGCAGATACGCAGTATTTT
TRBV6-5	NA	few	TRBJ2-7	CASSIEGSDEQYF	TGTGCCAGCAGTATCGAAGGGAGTGACGAGCAGTACTTC
TRBV11-2	NA	NA	TRBJ1-1	CASSPQGTGTEAFF	TGTGCCAGCAGCCCCCAGGGCACGGGCACTGAAGCTTTCTTT
TRBV6-5	TRBD2	few	TRBJ2-3	CASSMTSGRGDTQYF	TGTGCCAGCAGTATGACTAGCGGGAGAGGCGATACGCAGTATTTT
TRBV2	TRBD2	NA	TRBJ2-6	CASRGGTYRSSGANVLTF	TGTGCCAGCAGGGGAGGGACTTACCGTAGCTCTGGGGCCAACGTCCTGACTTTC
TRBV16	NA	NA	TRBJ1-2	CASSQSPGALGYGYTF	TGTGCCAGCAGCCAATCTCCAGGGGCGCTGGGCTATGGCTACACCTTC
TRBV4-2	TRBD2	few	TRBJ2-1	CASSQGLAGPYNEQFF	TGTGCCAGCAGCCAGGGACTAGCGGGTCCCTACAATGAGCAGTTCTTC
TRBV7-8	NA	NA	TRBJ2-3	CASSFVGNTQYF	TGTGCCAGCAGCTTCGTAGGGAATACGCAGTATTTT
TRBV28	TRBD2	NA	TRBJ2-1	CASSLGGTSGIEQFF	TGTGCCAGCAGTTTAGGGGGAACTAGCGGGATTGAGCAGTTCTTC
TRBV20-1	NA	few	TRBJ1-2	CSAPLQGYYGYTF	TGCAGTGCTCCGTTACAGGGCTACTATGGCTACACCTTC